This entry is about one T cell receptor (beta chain). Its binding antigen is unknown. No much larger clonotype is one base removed from it; base qualities were not supplied. This sample includes further DNA sequences coding for the same CDR3. Including cysteine and phenylalanine, the CDR3 has 14 amino acids. The entry retains the CDR3 DNA only, 42 bases that are in frame from base 1. In the germline V gene, CDR1 corresponds to SGHDN and CDR2 to FVKESK. After removal of 4 bases from V and 4 bases from J, the junction retains 5 bases not matched to a gene. Library method: the immunoSEQ multiplex PCR assay. The table was pulled from immuneACCESS by TCRdb, which kept in-frame rearrangements only. Such tables lose some clones; where checked, under half of the loss comes from unresolved V genes, and the rest has no known cause. A total of approximately 100,000 clones appear in this sample, about nine tenths of them only once. Under 4% of the sample belongs to the ten largest clones.

The source of the sample is a study of control samples from healthy donors and cancer patients (dated by TCRdb to about 2020). Specimen: blood. The sequence came from a human donor in good health. The donor label of this sample is uncertain. The sequence links TRBV14 to TRBJ2-3, with 7 central nucleotides matching TRBD1. The CDR3 region: CASSPQGPPDTQYF. The nucleotide sequence reads TGTGCCAGCAGCCCACAGGGGCCCCCAGATACGCAGTATTTT.